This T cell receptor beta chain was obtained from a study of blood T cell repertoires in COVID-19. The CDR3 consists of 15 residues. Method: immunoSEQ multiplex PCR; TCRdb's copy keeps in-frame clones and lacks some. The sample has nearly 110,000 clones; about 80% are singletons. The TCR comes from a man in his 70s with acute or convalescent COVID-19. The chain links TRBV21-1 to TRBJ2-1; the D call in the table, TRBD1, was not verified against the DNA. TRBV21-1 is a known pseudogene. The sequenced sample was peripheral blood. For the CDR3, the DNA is TGTGCCAGCAGCAAACTAGATGGGGCTAGTAATGAGCAGTTCTTC. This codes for CASSKLDGASNEQFF.